These 30 T cell receptor beta chains were all obtained from the same sample, sequenced in a study of identical twins. Each CDR3 protein is one row after TCRdb ran MiXCR on the 5' RACE reads. The table has roughly 250,000 distinct CDR3 sequences, more than 12% seen once. Sequencing was carried out using memory (CD45RO+) T cells sorted from blood. The receptors originated from a woman aged 18-29 years in good health.

The chain links TRBV10-3 to TRBJ2-1, with TRBD2 as a possible D gene (5 bases). Trimming removed 0 bases from V and 6 bases from J, with 18 bases in between. CDR3 size: 17 residues. CDR1 and CDR2 (germline): ENHRY, SYGVKD. The CDR3 is CAISESPLAGQPNEQFF. Written as DNA, the CDR3 is TGTGCCATCAGTGAGTCCCCCTTGGCGGGCCAACCCAATGAGCAGTTCTTC.

This chain joins TRBV7-9 and TRBJ2-1, with D unresolved. Germline loops: CDR1 SEHNR, CDR2 FQNEAQ (reference sequence). The V end lost 4 bases, the J end lost 12 bases, and 13 bases lay between the germline ends. The CDR3 consists of 12 residues. The CDR3 nucleotides are TGTGCCAGCAGCTATCTGGGAACCACGCAGTTCTTC. This sequence encodes CASSYLGTTQFF.

This clonotype was detected many times. This chain joins TRBV5-1 and TRBJ2-2; the D gene is possibly TRBD2 (5 bases). V lost 4 bases to trimming and J lost 2 bases, with 12 bases between them. There are 15 residues in the CDR3. Germline V gene data show CDR1 as SGHRS and CDR2 as YFSETQ. This CDR3 reads CASSRGLTNTGELFF. For the CDR3, the DNA is TGCGCCAGCAGCCGTGGACTTACCAACACCGGGGAGCTGTTTTTT. The complete variable domain, with remaining parts taken from reference TRBV5-1 and TRBJ2-2, reads KAGVTQTPRYLIKTRGQQVTLSCSPISGHRSVSWYQQTPGQGLQFLFEYFSETQRNKGNFPGRFSGRQFSNSRSEMNVSTLELGDSALYLCASSRGLTNTGELFFGEGSRLTVL.

This clonotype has more than one count but fewer than ten. This chain links TRBV19 with TRBJ2-5; D is ambiguous. Germline V gene data show CDR1 as LNHDA and CDR2 as SQIVND (reference sequence). Trimming left V 4 bases short and J 2 bases short, with 8 bases between. The CDR3 extends over 13 amino acids. CDR3 in amino acids: CASSKRYQETQYF. In nucleotides, the CDR3 is TGTGCCAGTAGTAAACGGTATCAAGAGACCCAGTACTTC. Full variable domain (remainder filled in from reference TRBV19 and TRBJ2-5): DGGITQSPKYLFRKEGQNVTLSCEQNLNHDAMYWYRQDPGQGLRLIYYSQIVNDFQKGDIAEGYSVSREKKESFPLTVTSAQKNPTAFYLCASSKRYQETQYFGPGTRLLVL.

This clonotype was counted only a few times. J is TRBJ2-2 and V is TRBV3-1; D is unclear. The V end was cut by 1 base, the J end by 5 bases, with 11 bases between. The germline gives CDR1 LGHDT, CDR2 YNNKEL (reference sequence). This CDR3 region has 15 residues. For the CDR3, the DNA is TGTGCCAGCAGCCAAGTTTTCCGTATAACCGGGGAGCTGTTTTTT. Its translation: CASSQVFRITGELFF. Based on the CDR3 plus reference TRBV3-1 and TRBJ2-2, the full variable domain is DTAVSQTPKYLVTQMGNDKSIKCEQNLGHDTMYWYKQDSKKFLKIMFSYNNKELIINETVPNRFSPKSPDKAHLNLHINSLELGDSAVYFCASSQVFRITGELFFGEGSRLTVL.

This clonotype was observed at least ten times. This rearrangement joins TRBV7-8 to TRBJ1-1, with unresolved D. Germline V gene lookup returns CDR1 SGHVS and CDR2 FQNEAQ. V lost 2 bases to trimming and J lost 1 base, with 5 bases between them. The CDR3 length is 13 residues. Here the CDR3 DNA reads TGTGCCAGCAGCTTACATCGGAACACTGAAGCTTTCTTT. Its translation: CASSLHRNTEAFF.

The CDR3 loop reads CASSAEGGDTQYF. CDR3 DNA: TGTGCCAGCAGTGCAGAGGGCGGGGATACGCAGTATTTT. This chain connects TRBV7-9 to TRBJ2-3, with D maybe TRBD2 (5 bases). Germline assignment: CDR1 SEHNR and CDR2 FQNEAQ (reference sequence). The V end lost 6 bases, the J end lost 6 bases, and 13 bases lay between the germline ends. The CDR3 is 13 residues long.

The V and J genes are TRBV5-8 and TRBJ2-1; D may be TRBD1 or TRBD2 (5 bases each). The germline CDR1 and CDR2 sequences are SGHTS and YDEGEE. With 0 bases removed from V and 4 bases from J, the gap between germline ends came to 11 bases. The CDR3 is made up of 15 amino acids. This CDR3 reads CASSLGGTTYNEQFF. Written as DNA, the CDR3 is TGTGCCAGCAGCTTGGGAGGGACCACATACAATGAGCAGTTCTTC. Drawing the rest from reference TRBV5-8 and TRBJ2-1, the complete variable domain is EAGVTQSPTHLIKTRGQQATLRCSPISGHTSVYWYQQALGLGLQFLLWYDEGEERNRGNFPPRFSGRQFPNYSSELNVNALELEDSALYLCASSLGGTTYNEQFFGPGTRLTVL.

This clonotype turned up a few times. The J gene is TRBJ1-5, the V gene TRBV19, with TRBD1 as a possible D gene (6 bases). This CDR3 spans 14 amino acids. With 7 bases removed from V and 7 bases from J, the gap between germline ends came to 17 bases. The germline V gene has CDR1 LNHDA and CDR2 SQIVND (reference sequence). As DNA, the CDR3 is TGTGCCAGTACCCGAGCCGGGGGCGGACAGCCCCAGCATTTT. Encoded protein: CASTRAGGGQPQHF.

The J gene is TRBJ2-3, the V gene TRBV10-3; D possibly uses TRBD1 or TRBD2 (5 bases each). V was pared by 4 bases and J by 6 bases, with 17 bases between. Germline assignment: CDR1 ENHRY and CDR2 SYGVKD. The CDR3 is made up of 15 amino acids. Here the CDR3 reads CAISGNGRGADTQYF. CDR3 in DNA: TGTGCCATCAGTGGAAACGGACGAGGGGCGGATACGCAGTATTTT.

CDR3 coding DNA: TGTGCCAGCAGCCAAACGGGGACAGGGTCTAACACTGAAGCTTTCTTT. Translating it yields CASSQTGTGSNTEAFF. This chain connects TRBV3-1 to TRBJ1-1; 9 nucleotides agree with TRBD1. CDR1 and CDR2 (germline): LGHDT, YNNKEL (reference sequence). CDR3 length equals 16 residues. V gave up 2 bases and J gave up 2 bases; unmatched junction bases: 6.

This clonotype has ten or more counts. The chain joins TRBV7-2 to TRBJ2-7, with no clear D. The germline V gene encodes CDR1 SGHTA and CDR2 FQGNSA. CDR3 length: 13 residues. Trimming pared 5 bases from V and 0 bases from J, leaving 8 bases between. CDR3 amino acids: CASSPSSSYEQYF. The CDR3 nucleotides are TGTGCCAGCAGCCCCTCGAGCTCCTACGAGCAGTACTTC. Variable domain in full (rest from reference TRBV7-2 and TRBJ2-7): GAGVSQSPSNKVTEKGKDVELRCDPISGHTALYWYRQSLGQGLEFLIYFQGNSAPDKSGLPSDRFSAERTGGSVSTLTIQRTQQEDSAVYLCASSPSSSYEQYFGPGTRLTVT.

This clonotype turned up a few times. The J gene is TRBJ1-4, the V gene TRBV5-5; D is unresolved. The CDR3 loop spans 15 amino acids. CDR1 is SGHKS and CDR2 is YYEKEE in the germline V gene (reference sequence). The V end was cut by 3 bases, the J end by 0 bases, with 9 bases between. CDR3 residues: CASSSLASTNEKLFF. CDR3 coding DNA: TGTGCCAGCAGCTCCCTTGCGTCAACTAATGAAAAACTGTTTTTT.

This clonotype appeared many times. The rearrangement joins TRBV29-1 to TRBJ2-1; no definite D call. Trimming pared 3 bases from V and 6 bases from J, leaving 21 bases between. The CDR3 sequence is 16 residues long. Germline CDR1 is SQVTM and CDR2 is ANQGSEA. CDR3: CSVEGSTLLNPNEQFF. The CDR3 bases are TGCAGCGTTGAGGGGTCTACGCTTCTTAACCCCAATGAGCAGTTCTTC.

This clonotype was detected only a few times. The genes are TRBV20-1 and TRBJ2-7, with 8 bases aligning to TRBD1. The trim removed 0 bases at V and 7 bases at J, leaving 8 bases unmatched. Germline values: CDR1 DFQATT, CDR2 SNEGSKA (reference sequence). There are 14 residues in the CDR3. CDR3: CSARDRQGAREQYF. In DNA, the CDR3 is TGCAGTGCTAGAGATCGGCAGGGGGCGCGTGAGCAGTACTTC.

The chain is built from TRBV5-6 and TRBJ2-5; D is perhaps TRBD2 (6 bases). Trimming removed 0 bases from V and 7 bases from J, with 13 bases in between. CDR1 and CDR2 (germline): SGHDT, YYEEEE. The CDR3 spans 14 residues. CDR3: CASSLGGEGRTQYF. The CDR3 nucleotides are TGTGCCAGCAGCTTGGGCGGGGAAGGTCGGACCCAGTACTTC.

This clonotype showed up many times. The chain links TRBV7-2 to TRBJ2-5; no clear D gene. Trimming took 4 bases from V and 0 from J, leaving 3 bases between them. This CDR3 has 12 amino acids. The germline V gene encodes CDR1 SGHTA and CDR2 FQGNSA. This chain's CDR3 is CASSSYQETQYF. In DNA, the CDR3 is TGTGCCAGCAGCTCGTACCAAGAGACCCAGTACTTC.

This clonotype was observed a few times. The CDR3 spells CASSASSGGADTQYF. CDR3 in DNA: TGTGCCAGCAGTGCGAGTAGCGGGGGTGCAGATACGCAGTATTTT. The V gene is TRBV25-1, the J gene TRBJ2-3; 9 positions match TRBD2. Germline V lookup: CDR1 MGHDK, CDR2 SYGVNS. This CDR3 region has 15 residues. Germline trimming cut 4 bases from V and 4 bases from J; bases unmatched to any gene: 6.

This clonotype was seen ten or more times. The rearrangement uses TRBV7-2 and TRBJ2-1; no definite D call. Germline V gives CDR1 SGHTA, CDR2 FQGNSA. This CDR3 comprises 14 residues. Between the trimmed V and J ends, which lost 5 bases and 5 bases, there was a span of 13 bases. The chain's CDR3 is CASSPRALNNEQFF. The DNA for the CDR3 is TGTGCCAGCAGCCCAAGGGCCCTTAACAATGAGCAGTTCTTC.

This clonotype showed up just a few times. In nucleotides, the CDR3 is TGCAGCGTGCGTCTAGCGGGGTTCACAGATACGCAGTATTTT. Protein: CSVRLAGFTDTQYF. The chain links TRBV29-1 to TRBJ2-3; TRBD2 aligns across 9 bases. The germline CDR1 and CDR2 sequences are SQVTM and ANQGSEA. The trim removed 6 bases at V and 2 bases at J, leaving 6 bases unmatched. The CDR3 contains 14 residues.

The chain has TRBV6-2 or TRBV6-3 and TRBJ2-3; the D is unclear. The CDR3 has 14 amino acids. Germline CDR1 reads MNHEY; CDR2 reads SVGEGT. V gave up 0 bases and J gave up 10 bases, with 14 bases separating them. The DNA for the CDR3 is TGTGCCAGCAGTTACTCGACTCCCACTCAGGCGCAGTATTTT. Translating gives CASSYSTPTQAQYF.

A few counts support this clonotype. The rearrangement joins TRBV7-9 to TRBJ2-6; TRBD1 matches at 8 bases. Germline trimming cut 7 bases from V and 0 bases from J; bases unmatched to any gene: 8. The CDR3 extends over 17 amino acids. Germline V gene data show CDR1 as SEHNR and CDR2 as FQNEAQ (reference sequence). The CDR3 loop reads CASNKWDRSSGANVLTF. CDR3 coding DNA: TGTGCCAGCAACAAGTGGGACAGGAGCTCTGGGGCCAACGTCCTGACTTTC.

V is TRBV20-1 and J is TRBJ2-3; TRBD2 matches at 10 bases. CDR1 and CDR2 (germline): DFQATT, SNEGSKA (reference sequence). The CDR3 extends over 16 amino acids. Trimming took 6 bases from V and 5 from J; bases not matched to a gene: 14. CDR3 sequence: CSASGASGSSGDTQYF. In DNA, the CDR3 is TGCAGTGCCTCGGGGGCTAGCGGGAGTTCGGGAGATACGCAGTATTTT.

The genes are TRBV5-4 and TRBJ2-1; the D gene is possibly TRBD2 (5 bases). Trimming left V 2 bases short and J 6 bases short, with 15 bases between. The CDR3 length is 15 residues. Germline CDR1 reads SGHNT; CDR2 reads YYREEE (reference sequence). The CDR3 bases are TGTGCCAGCAGCTTTCCGGGATCCTACCGCAATGAGCAGTTCTTC. Protein product: CASSFPGSYRNEQFF.

The chain uses TRBV4-2 and TRBJ2-1, with 7 positions matching TRBD2. The germline CDR1 and CDR2 sequences are LGHNA and YNFKEQ. This CDR3 region has 15 residues. The junction had 7 bases not matched to a gene; V was cut back by 0 bases and J by 8 bases. CDR3 nucleotide sequence: TGTGCCAGCAGCCAAGAAACGGGGGGAATCGATGAGCAGTTCTTC. Its translation: CASSQETGGIDEQFF.

This chain joins TRBV7-2 and TRBJ2-2; TRBD2 is a possible D gene (5 bases). This CDR3 is built from 15 residues. The V end was cut by 5 bases, the J end by 3 bases, with 13 bases between. Germline V gene data show CDR1 as SGHTA and CDR2 as FQGNSA. In DNA form, the CDR3 reads TGTGCCAGCAGCCCTCGGACTGGGTACACCGGGGAGCTGTTTTTT. Residues: CASSPRTGYTGELFF. The full variable domain, rest sourced from reference TRBV7-2 and TRBJ2-2, is GAGVSQSPSNKVTEKGKDVELRCDPISGHTALYWYRQSLGQGLEFLIYFQGNSAPDKSGLPSDRFSAERTGGSVSTLTIQRTQQEDSAVYLCASSPRTGYTGELFFGEGSRLTVL.

The rearrangement links TRBV15 to TRBJ2-1, with TRBD2 matching over 12 bases. Germline CDR1 is LNHNV and CDR2 is YYDKDF (reference sequence). The CDR3 is 16 residues long. Trimming removed 3 bases from V and 0 bases from J; junction bases left unmatched: 0. DNA for the CDR3: TGTGCCACCAGCAGGACTAGCGGGAGCTCCTACAATGAGCAGTTCTTC. Its translation is CATSRTSGSSYNEQFF.

This clonotype occurred a few times. The genes are TRBV4-3 and TRBJ1-2, with D possibly being TRBD1 (5 bases). V lost 1 base and J 7 bases, leaving 16 bases between the germline ends. The CDR3 extends over 15 amino acids. Germline V lookup: CDR1 LGHNA, CDR2 YSLEER. CDR3: CASSQGTGLPFGYTF. DNA for the CDR3: TGCGCCAGCAGCCAAGGTACAGGCCTCCCTTTTGGCTACACCTTC.

The DNA of the CDR3 is TGTGCCAGCAGCCTACGGACAGGGCTCCCCTCTGGGGCCAACGTCCTGACTTTC. Protein product: CASSLRTGLPSGANVLTF. The genes are TRBV14 and TRBJ2-6; TRBD1 matches at 8 bases. The germline CDR1 and CDR2 sequences are SGHDN and FVKESK. The junction had 8 bases not matched to a gene; V was cut back by 4 bases and J by 0 bases. The CDR3 length is 18 residues.

This clonotype was observed a few times. This chain joins TRBV20-1 and TRBJ2-1; D could derive from TRBD1 or TRBD2 (7 bases each). Between the trimmed V and J ends, which lost 5 bases and 4 bases, there was a span of 21 bases. The germline V gene encodes CDR1 DFQATT and CDR2 SNEGSKA (reference sequence). The length of the CDR3 is 16 residues. CDR3: CSAATGGRGSYNEQFF. CDR3 coding DNA: TGCAGTGCTGCCACGGGGGGCAGGGGGAGTTACAATGAGCAGTTCTTC.